The 6 T cell receptor beta chains presented below share a single source sample, sequenced in a study of early T cells in non-severe SARS-CoV-2 infection. A single record per CDR3 protein comes from TCRdb applying MiXCR to the 5' RACE reads. The sample lists tens of thousands of distinct CDR3 sequences, roughly an eighth occurring once. Specimen: whole blood, collected at baseline. These receptors were taken from an adult who was a healthcare worker with PCR-confirmed SARS-CoV-2 infection or an uninfected control (not recorded which).

This clonotype appeared once. The chain combines TRBV2 with TRBJ1-2; tentatively, D is TRBD1 (6 bases). V dropped 6 bases and J dropped 5 bases, with 19 bases sitting between them. The CDR3 length is 15 residues. Per germline, CDR1 SNHLY and CDR2 FYNNEI. In DNA form, the CDR3 reads TGTGCCAGCAGCAAGGACAGTTTACCTTCGTATGGCTACACCTTC. Protein product: CASSKDSLPSYGYTF.

There are many counts of this clonotype. The chain combines TRBV7-2 with TRBJ1-3, with TRBD1 matching over 8 bases. The CDR3 covers 18 residues. V shed 4 bases and J 2 bases; nucleotides not matched to a gene: 13. CDR1 and CDR2 from the germline V gene are SGHTA and FQGNSA. The CDR3 bases are TGTGCCAGCAGCTCCAGACCACCCGGACAGGGAACTGGAAACACCATATATTTT. Amino acids: CASSSRPPGQGTGNTIYF.

The sample holds a few counts of this clonotype. This chain joins TRBV6-6 and TRBJ2-5; 7 bases line up with TRBD1. With V trimmed by 5 bases and J by 1 base, 4 bases remained unmatched. Germline V CDR1 and CDR2: MNHNY, SVGAGI (reference sequence). CDR3 length: 14 amino acids. The CDR3 loop reads CASSPRQGQETQYF. CDR3 bases: TGTGCCAGCAGTCCTAGACAGGGCCAAGAGACCCAGTACTTC.

The genes are TRBV19 and TRBJ1-2, with D perhaps matching TRBD1 (5 bases). Germline V CDR1 and CDR2: LNHDA, SQIVND (reference sequence). This CDR3 comprises 15 residues. The ends were cut back, 4 bases at V and 2 bases at J, with 14 bases in the middle. The CDR3, as DNA: TGTGCCAGTAGTACTTCGGACATCTCCAACTATGGCTACACCTTC. Its translation is CASSTSDISNYGYTF.

In this sample, this clonotype turned up a few times. The V gene is TRBV6-2 or TRBV6-3, the J gene TRBJ2-1; D possibly corresponds to TRBD2 (6 bases). Trimming stripped 5 bases from V and 3 bases from J, with 14 bases between. The CDR3 has 15 residues. CDR1 MNHEY and CDR2 SVGEGT come from the germline V gene. CDR3 bases: TGTGCCAGCAGTGGGGCCGGGGGAGGCTACAATGAGCAGTTCTTC. This translates into CASSGAGGGYNEQFF.

A few counts support this clonotype. The chain carries TRBV18 and TRBJ2-2, with a tentative D call TRBD1 (5 bases). This CDR3 is 15 amino acids long. V was clipped by 2 bases and J by 7 bases, with 14 bases between them. Germline lookup yields CDR1 KGHSH and CDR2 LQKENI. CDR3 sequence: CASSPGAAILGELFF. The CDR3, as DNA: TGTGCCAGCTCACCAGGGGCCGCTATCCTCGGGGAGCTGTTTTTT.